A single sample is the source of the 31 T cell receptor beta chains below, sequenced in a study of PD-1 blockade in classical Hodgkin lymphoma. Here immunoSEQ multiplex PCR was the method, and the copy in TCRdb shows in-frame clones only, minus some. Found here are around 91,000 clones, 75% to 90% of them singletons; the top ten hold 20% to 25%. Relapse after autologous stem cell transplantation occurred in every patient, and brentuximab vedotin exposure varied. The sample consisted of peripheral blood mononuclear cells (PBMCs), taken at baseline. All receptors derive from a human donor with classical Hodgkin lymphoma.

This rearrangement joins TRBV28 to TRBJ1-1; the match to TRBD1 covers 7 bases. CDR1 is MDHEN and CDR2 is SYDVKM in the germline V gene. V dropped 3 bases and J dropped 0; count of bases not matched to a gene: 7. There are 16 residues in the CDR3. CDR3 amino acids: CASSFSRQGMNTEAFF. CDR3 DNA sequence: TGTGCCAGCAGTTTTTCCAGACAGGGCATGAACACTGAAGCTTTCTTT.

The chain couples TRBV28 to TRBJ1-3; D gene ambiguous. V was cut by 5 bases and J by 7 bases, with 9 bases left in between. There are 12 residues in the CDR3. The V gene's germline CDR1 is MDHEN and CDR2 SYDVKM. The CDR3 DNA reads as TGTGCCAGCAGTCCTCGAGGGAACACCATATATTTT. Its protein product is CASSPRGNTIYF.

The V gene is TRBV30, the J gene TRBJ2-3; 7 positions match TRBD1. CDR1 and CDR2 (germline): GTSNPN, SVGIG (reference sequence). The V gene end was trimmed by 2 bases and the J gene end by 1 base; junction bases not matched to a gene: 3. The CDR3 length is 14 residues. The CDR3 DNA reads as TGTGCCTGGAGTACAGGGGCAGGCACAGATACGCAGTATTTT. It specifies CAWSTGAGTDTQYF.

The chain combines TRBV30 with TRBJ2-3; 12 positions match TRBD2. This CDR3 comprises 18 residues. CDR1 and CDR2 (germline): GTSNPN, SVGIG (reference sequence). V dropped 2 bases and J dropped 8; count of bases not matched to a gene: 17. DNA for the CDR3: TGTGCCTGGAGTAAAGGCGGGTCTCGGACTAGCGGGATGGGTACGCAGTATTTT. Amino acid sequence: CAWSKGGSRTSGMGTQYF. The full variable domain, its missing parts supplied by reference TRBV30 and TRBJ2-3, is SQTIHQWPATLVQPVGSPLSLECTVEGTSNPNLYWYRQAAGRGLQLLFYSVGIGQISSEVPQNLSASRPQDRQFILSSKKLLLSDSGFYLCAWSKGGSRTSGMGTQYFGPGTRLTVL.

The V gene is TRBV7-2, the J gene TRBJ1-1; TRBD1 might be the D (5 bases). V was cut by 6 bases and J by 2 bases, with 16 bases left in between. This CDR3 contains 15 residues. From germline, CDR1 is SGHTA and CDR2 FQGNSA. The CDR3 spells CASSFTAGTNTEAFF. The CDR3 DNA follows: TGTGCCAGCAGTTTTACCGCAGGGACCAACACTGAAGCTTTCTTT. Based on the CDR3 plus reference TRBV7-2 and TRBJ1-1, the full variable domain is GAGVSQSPSNKVTEKGKDVELRCDPISGHTALYWYRQSLGQGLEFLIYFQGNSAPDKSGLPSDRFSAERTGGSVSTLTIQRTQQEDSAVYLCASSFTAGTNTEAFFGQGTRLTVV.

The chain combines TRBV7-2 with TRBJ1-2; D is undetermined. CDR3 length: 14 residues. Germline CDR1 and CDR2: SGHTA and FQGNSA. The V and J ends lost 1 base and 0 bases respectively, with 6 bases between them. The CDR3 here is CASSLGPANYGYTF. CDR3 coding DNA: TGTGCCAGCAGCTTAGGTCCAGCTAACTATGGCTACACCTTC.

This clone came up once. Other DNA variants within this sample encode the same CDR3. CDR3 amino acids: CASSLGLAGVGGETQYF. The CDR3 nucleotides are TGCGCCAGCAGCTTGGGACTAGCGGGAGTGGGGGGAGAGACCCAGTACTTC. The genes are TRBV5-1 and TRBJ2-5; 12 nucleotides match TRBD2. J lost 4 bases, V lost 0 bases, and 7 bases had no gene match. The CDR3 covers 17 residues. Looked up from germline, CDR1 is SGHRS and CDR2 is YFSETQ. The full variable domain, in which reference TRBV5-1 and TRBJ2-5 provide the parts outside the CDR3, is KAGVTQTPRYLIKTRGQQVTLSCSPISGHRSVSWYQQTPGQGLQFLFEYFSETQRNKGNFPGRFSGRQFSNSRSEMNVSTLELGDSALYLCASSLGLAGVGGETQYFGPGTRLLVL.

The gene calls are TRBV7-9 and TRBJ2-3; 11 bases line up with TRBD1. This CDR3 has 16 amino acids. The V and J ends lost 0 bases and 4 bases, in that order; junction bases with no gene match: 3. Germline CDR1 reads SEHNR; CDR2 reads FQNEAQ (reference sequence). The CDR3 spells CASSLAGQGVADTQYF. CDR3 DNA: TGTGCCAGCAGCTTAGCGGGACAGGGGGTTGCAGATACGCAGTATTTT.

The rearrangement joins TRBV10-3 to TRBJ1-4, with TRBD1 matching 8 bases. Germline V lookup: CDR1 ENHRY, CDR2 SYGVKD. The CDR3 spans 15 residues. Unmatched junction bases numbered 5, after V lost 6 bases and J lost 2 bases. The CDR3 bases are TGTGCCATCAGCCGACAGGGGAGCACTAATGAAAAACTGTTTTTT. This codes for CAISRQGSTNEKLFF.

The chain couples TRBV10-3 to TRBJ1-3, with 8 bases that match TRBD1. The junction had 7 bases not matched to a gene; V was cut back by 6 bases and J by 0 bases. Germline loops: CDR1 ENHRY, CDR2 SYGVKD. The CDR3 is made up of 16 amino acids. In DNA, the CDR3 is TGTGCCATCAGAGACAGGGGCGAACCCTCTGGAAACACCATATATTTT. Its protein product is CAIRDRGEPSGNTIYF.

The chain combines TRBV10-2 with TRBJ1-2, with a tentative D call TRBD1 (5 bases). Trimming removed 9 bases at V and 4 bases at J, with 9 bases between. CDR1 is WSHSY and CDR2 is SAAADI in the germline V gene. The CDR3 is made up of 11 amino acids. DNA of the CDR3: TGCGCCAGACAGGACGGCTATGGCTACACCTTC. The encoded protein is CARQDGYGYTF.

The chain uses TRBV5-3 and TRBJ1-1; D ambiguous. TRBV5-3 is sorted into the ORF group, with uncertain function. The V end lost 4 bases, the J end lost 6 bases, and 13 bases lay between the germline ends. The CDR3 runs to 13 residues. The CDR3 bases are TGTGCCAGAAGCCCCGGACCGGGCCCTGAAGCTTTCTTT. It encodes CARSPGPGPEAFF.

V is TRBV5-6 and J is TRBJ2-4, with D possibly being TRBD1 (5 bases). This CDR3 contains 15 residues. Trimming took 0 bases from V and 2 from J, leaving 9 bases between them. From germline, CDR1 is SGHDT and CDR2 YYEEEE. The CDR3 spells CASSLEWGSKNIQYF. CDR3 bases: TGTGCCAGCAGCTTGGAATGGGGCTCCAAAAACATTCAGTACTTC.

The chain has TRBV6-1 and TRBJ1-1; D remains unclear. Trimming cost V 6 bases and J 4 bases, with 15 bases left between them. CDR1 is MNHNS and CDR2 is SASEGT in the germline V gene. The CDR3 is made up of 14 amino acids. Here the CDR3 reads CASSDTGLGTEAFF. In DNA, the CDR3 is TGTGCCAGCAGCGATACCGGGTTGGGCACTGAAGCTTTCTTT.

V is TRBV4-1 and J is TRBJ2-2; D is unresolved. The V gene lost 1 base and the J gene lost 8 bases, with 2 bases spanning the gap. CDR3 length equals 11 residues. The germline CDR1 and CDR2 sequences are MGHRA and YSYEKL. CDR3 in amino acids: CASSQAGELFF. Written as DNA, the CDR3 is TGCGCCAGCAGCCAAGCAGGGGAGCTGTTTTTT.

The gene calls are TRBV19 and TRBJ2-1, with D possibly matching TRBD2 (5 bases). The V gene lost 6 bases and the J gene lost 5 bases, with 17 bases spanning the gap. Germline loops: CDR1 LNHDA, CDR2 SQIVND (reference sequence). The CDR3 runs 15 residues. The CDR3 is CASSGLVTWDNEQFF. Here the CDR3 DNA reads TGTGCCAGTAGCGGACTGGTAACTTGGGACAATGAGCAGTTCTTC.

The CDR3 DNA reads TGTGCCAGTAGTATGGTCCGGGCGGGATACTATGAGCAGTTCTTC. Its translation is CASSMVRAGYYEQFF. This chain uses TRBV19 with TRBJ2-1; possible D gene TRBD2, 6 bases. V lost 3 bases, J lost 8 bases, and 17 bases lay in between. The CDR3 has 15 residues. Germline CDR1 and CDR2: LNHDA and SQIVND (reference sequence).

The chain has TRBV28 and TRBJ1-4, with 10 bases lining up with TRBD1. Germline V gives CDR1 MDHEN, CDR2 SYDVKM. The CDR3 runs to 15 residues. With 5 bases clipped from V and 7 bases from J, the junction kept 7 bases outside the gene matches. The CDR3 sequence: CASSPDRGVREKLFF. DNA for the CDR3: TGTGCCAGCAGTCCGGACAGGGGGGTACGTGAAAAACTGTTTTTT.

The CDR3 region has the DNA TGTGCCAGCAGCACCCCACAGGGGACGGACACTGAAGCTTTCTTT. As protein: CASSTPQGTDTEAFF. The chain uses TRBV11-2 and TRBJ1-1; 7 bases fit TRBD1. The CDR3 extends over 15 amino acids. V trimming: 5 bases; J trimming: 3 bases; junction bases outside the gene matches: 9. Germline V gives CDR1 SGHAT, CDR2 FQNNGV.

The chain has TRBV5-1 and TRBJ1-1; D call uncertain. Trimming took off 2 bases at V and 1 base at J, with 9 bases between the two ends. The CDR3 totals 14 residues. The germline gives CDR1 SGHRS, CDR2 YFSETQ. The CDR3 sequence is CASSLRQANTEAFF. CDR3 DNA sequence: TGCGCCAGCAGCTTAAGGCAGGCGAACACTGAAGCTTTCTTT. The whole variable domain, filled in from reference TRBV5-1 and TRBJ1-1, reads KAGVTQTPRYLIKTRGQQVTLSCSPISGHRSVSWYQQTPGQGLQFLFEYFSETQRNKGNFPGRFSGRQFSNSRSEMNVSTLELGDSALYLCASSLRQANTEAFFGQGTRLTVV.

The chain employs TRBV5-4 and TRBJ2-4; 8 bases fit TRBD1. The CDR3 is 17 residues long. Looked up from germline, CDR1 is SGHNT and CDR2 is YYREEE (reference sequence). The junction had 11 bases not matched to a gene; V was cut back by 3 bases and J by 3 bases. CDR3 residues: CASSSYQGAGLKNIQYF. In nucleotides, the CDR3 is TGTGCCAGCAGCTCTTACCAGGGGGCGGGCCTCAAAAACATTCAGTACTTC.

The CDR3 region has the DNA TGTGCCACCTATAGCGGGAGTCGGTTTGAGCAGTACTTC. It encodes CATYSGSRFEQYF. V and J are TRBV10-3 and TRBJ2-7, with 9 bases aligning to TRBD2. Germline CDR1 is ENHRY and CDR2 is SYGVKD. V was pared by 10 bases and J by 7 bases, with 11 bases of the junction left unmatched. The length of the CDR3 is 13 residues.

This clone was counted once. The chain combines TRBV4-1 with TRBJ1-1; tentative D call: TRBD1 (5 bases). The CDR3 sequence is 17 residues long. From germline, CDR1 is MGHRA and CDR2 YSYEKL. Trimming cost V 2 bases and J 3 bases, with 19 bases left between them. The CDR3 spells CASSQQGRWTLDTEAFF. Written as DNA, the CDR3 is TGCGCCAGCAGCCAACAAGGACGGTGGACACTGGACACTGAAGCTTTCTTT.

This clone appeared once. The CDR3, as DNA: TGTGCCAGCAGCCCGGCGGCTAGCGGGCTTCTAGGTGAGCAGTTCTTC. Translated: CASSPAASGLLGEQFF. The chain employs TRBV4-2 and TRBJ2-1; 8 bases are a match to TRBD2. V shed 4 bases and J 9 bases; nucleotides not matched to a gene: 14. Germline V gene sequence: CDR1 LGHNA, CDR2 YNFKEQ. The length of the CDR3 is 16 residues.

This chain links TRBV28 with TRBJ2-3; TRBD2 matches at 14 bases. The junction had 6 bases not matched to a gene; V was cut back by 2 bases and J by 8 bases. The CDR3 length is 16 residues. Germline V gene lookup returns CDR1 MDHEN and CDR2 SYDVKM. The CDR3 loop reads CASSLSEGLAGATQYF. For the CDR3, the DNA is TGTGCCAGCAGTTTAAGTGAGGGACTAGCGGGAGCTACGCAGTATTTT.

This clone was seen once. The chain couples TRBV7-2 to TRBJ1-1, with D tentatively TRBD1 (5 bases). Deletions cut 3 bases from V and 0 bases from J, with 11 bases between. CDR3 length: 15 residues. CDR1 is SGHTA and CDR2 is FQGNSA in the germline V gene. DNA of the CDR3: TGTGCCAGCAGCTTCCTGACAGCGTTGAACACTGAAGCTTTCTTT. Its protein product is CASSFLTALNTEAFF.

This chain links TRBV4-3 with TRBJ2-2; D not certain. Trimming removed 5 bases at V and 7 bases at J, with 14 bases between. The germline V gene encodes CDR1 LGHNA and CDR2 YSLEER. This CDR3 is 14 amino acids long. As DNA, the CDR3 is TGCGCCAGCAGCTCTTCTATGGGCCTCGGGGAGCTGTTTTTT. Its translation: CASSSSMGLGELFF.

The chain couples TRBV30 to TRBJ2-7; TRBD1 is a possible D gene (6 bases). Per the germline V gene, CDR1 is GTSNPN and CDR2 is SVGIG (reference sequence). Trimming removed 5 bases from V and 3 bases from J, with 11 bases in between. The CDR3 runs 12 residues. The CDR3 nucleotides are TGTGCCTGGGCCTACAGGGACTACGAGCAGTACTTC. Translated: CAWAYRDYEQYF.

The chain employs TRBV27 and TRBJ2-7, with D possibly matching TRBD2 (6 bases). Germline values: CDR1 MNHEY, CDR2 SMNVEV (reference sequence). The V and J ends lost 3 bases and 5 bases respectively, with 17 bases between them. The CDR3 is 15 amino acids. DNA of the CDR3: TGTGCCAGCAGTTTCTCCCCGGGAGTTCGCCACGAGCAGTACTTC. Translation gives CASSFSPGVRHEQYF.

The chain combines TRBV19 with TRBJ2-6; either TRBD1 or TRBD2 may supply D (5 bases each). This CDR3 contains 14 residues. V dropped 11 bases and J dropped 0 bases, with 11 bases sitting between them. Germline CDR1 reads LNHDA; CDR2 reads SQIVND (reference sequence). CDR3 region: CAGTALSGANVLTF. In DNA, the CDR3 is TGTGCCGGGACGGCCCTCTCTGGGGCCAACGTCCTGACTTTC.

With respect to this clone: One junction end disagrees with the germline gene, perhaps due to a read error. CDR3 DNA sequence: TGTGCCAACAGCTTACCTCCCGGGACAGGGGACGAGCAGTACTTC. Protein product: CANSLPPGTGDEQYF. The chain is built from TRBV7-9 and TRBJ2-7, with 10 bases that match TRBD1. This CDR3 region has 15 residues. Germline CDR1 reads SEHNR; CDR2 reads FQNEAQ (reference sequence).